The TCR beta chain under discussion was sequenced for a study of blood T cell repertoires in COVID-19. Study at large: Acute and convalescent COVID-19 specimens originated in the United States, Italy and Spain. The cDNA or gDNA used as material had been derived from T cells, B-cell-depleted T cells, or PBMCs.

Trimming left V 3 bases short and J 4 bases short, with 19 bases between. The CDR3 consists of 16 residues. The germline V gene has CDR1 SGHKS and CDR2 YYEKEE (reference sequence). Original processing notes: Reference gene primer amplification yielded estimated nucleated cell counts. Method: immunoSEQ multiplex PCR; TCRdb's copy keeps in-frame clones and lacks some. V and J calls and clone size follow that table, whereas D and trimming were derived from the DNA. The sample lists 45,000 to 55,000 clones, around 86% occurring once. Sequences were obtained from peripheral blood. The chain combines TRBV5-5 with TRBJ1-2; D might be TRBD1 (5 bases). The TCR sequence derives from a man in his forties or fifties with active COVID-19. CDR3 DNA sequence: TGTGCCAGCAGCTCCGAAGCTGGGGCCAGGGTCTATGGCTACACCTTC. Protein: CASSSEAGARVYGYTF.